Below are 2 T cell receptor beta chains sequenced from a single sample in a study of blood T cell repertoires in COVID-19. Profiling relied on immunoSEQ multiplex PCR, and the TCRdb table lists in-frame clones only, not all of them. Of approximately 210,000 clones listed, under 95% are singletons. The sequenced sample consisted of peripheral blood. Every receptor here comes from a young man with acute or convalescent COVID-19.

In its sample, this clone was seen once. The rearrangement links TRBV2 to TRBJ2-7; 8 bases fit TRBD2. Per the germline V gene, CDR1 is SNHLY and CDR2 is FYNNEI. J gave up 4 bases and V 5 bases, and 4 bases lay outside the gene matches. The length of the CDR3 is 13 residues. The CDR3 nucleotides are TGTGCCAGCAGTTCCGGGACTAGTTACGAGCAGTACTTC. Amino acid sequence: CASSSGTSYEQYF.

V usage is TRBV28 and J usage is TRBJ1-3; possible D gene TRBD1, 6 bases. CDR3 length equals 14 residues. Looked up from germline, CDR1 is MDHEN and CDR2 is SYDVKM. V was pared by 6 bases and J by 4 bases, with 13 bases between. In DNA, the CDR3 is TGTGCCAGCAGCAATCCCGACAGGGGAAACACCATATATTTT. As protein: CASSNPDRGNTIYF. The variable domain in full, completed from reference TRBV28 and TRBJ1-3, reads DVKVTQSSRYLVKRTGEKVFLECVQDMDHENMFWYRQDPGLGLRLIYFSYDVKMKEKGDIPEGYSVSREKKERFSLILESASTNQTSMYLCASSNPDRGNTIYFGEGSWLTVV.